The clone carrying this T cell receptor beta chain was seen more than once but under ten times. The antigen is not known. The entry originates in a study of T cell repertoires in cytomegalovirus infection. Germline V gives CDR1 LGHNT, CDR2 FRNRAP. The CDR3 loop spans 12 amino acids. V was clipped by 9 bases and J by 3 bases, with 11 bases between them. Each CDR3 protein gets one entry after TCRdb re-called the reads with MiXCR. Of tens of thousands of distinct CDR3 sequences in the sample, approximately 22% are singletons; the top ten hold approximately 68%. The TCR comes from a human donor in good health (CMV status not recorded). Some clones in this sample may be carry-over from other donors' samples. The chain carries TRBV12-5 and TRBJ2-5; a possible D gene is TRBD2 (5 bases). This specimen consisted of CD8+ T cells from cultured PBMCs, obtained from culture after CMV antigen stimulation. CDR3 DNA: TGTGCTAGCGGGTTGGGAGAAGAGACCCAGTACTTC. Translated, it gives CASGLGEETQYF.